These T cell receptor beta chains were read from a single sample in a study of blood T cell repertoires in COVID-19. Data came from immunoSEQ multiplex PCR; TCRdb stores just in-frame clones and leaves some out. This sample has roughly 250,000 clones; around 85% occur once, and the top ten carry 0.87%. Sequenced input: peripheral blood. The source of these receptors is a human donor with COVID-19, enrolled during active disease. The donor label of this sample is uncertain. CDR3s include the opening cysteine and the closing phenylalanine or tryptophan. A D gene is named only where the DNA matches it firmly. A row's size may be missing; if present it is once, few, many or a size class.

J: TRBJ2-5; size: -; V: TRBV6-5; D: -; length: 14; DNA: TGTGCCAGCAGTTACCAGGGGAACCAAGAGACCCAGTACTTC; CDR3: CASSYQGNQETQYF
J: TRBJ1-1; size: -; V: TRBV5-4; D: -; length: 15; DNA: TGTGCCAGCAGCTTGGAAGGGGGTTGGTCCACTGAAGCTTTCTTT; CDR3: CASSLEGGWSTEAFF
J: TRBJ2-3; size: -; V: TRBV4-3; D: -; length: 16; DNA: TGCGCCAGCAGCCAGGGTAGCGGCCCTAGCACAGATACGCAGTATTTT; CDR3: CASSQGSGPSTDTQYF
J: TRBJ2-3; size: -; V: TRBV14; D: -; length: 14; DNA: TGTGCCAGCAGCCAAGCGGGAGTACCAGATACGCAGTATTTT; CDR3: CASSQAGVPDTQYF
J: TRBJ1-5; size: -; V: TRBV18; D: TRBD1; length: 15; DNA: TGTGCCAGCTCACCCTCGACAGGGGGCAATCAGCCCCAGCATTTT; CDR3: CASSPSTGGNQPQHF
J: TRBJ2-1; size: -; V: TRBV4-1; D: -; length: 16; DNA: TGCGCCAGCAGCCAAGGACCACTAGCTTCCTACAATGAGCAGTTCTTC; CDR3: CASSQGPLASYNEQFF
J: TRBJ2-3; size: -; V: TRBV18; D: TRBD2; length: 16; DNA: TGTGCCAGCTCAGTGGGACTAGCGGGAGTAGGAGATACGCAGTATTTT; CDR3: CASSVGLAGVGDTQYF
J: TRBJ2-1; size: few; V: TRBV3-1/TRBV3-2; D: TRBD1; length: 13; DNA: TGTGCCAGCAGCCAACCAGGACAGGGCGAGCAGTTCTTC; CDR3: CASSQPGQGEQFF
J: TRBJ2-1; size: -; V: TRBV2; D: -; length: 16; DNA: TGTGCCAGCAGTGAAGCAGTCCTATTATCCTACAATGAGCAGTTCTTC; CDR3: CASSEAVLLSYNEQFF
J: TRBJ2-3; size: -; V: TRBV18; D: -; length: 15; DNA: TGTGCCAGCTCACCACTTCAACAGCCCACAGATACGCAGTATTTT; CDR3: CASSPLQQPTDTQYF
J: TRBJ1-1; size: -; V: TRBV27; D: TRBD1; length: 13; DNA: TGTGCCAGCAAGGGACAGGGGAGGACTGAAGCTTTCTTT; CDR3: CASKGQGRTEAFF
J: TRBJ1-2; size: few; V: TRBV7-8; D: -; length: 16; DNA: TGTGCCAGCAGCTTAGCGCCTTCGGGGGGTTTAAGTGGCTACACCTTC; CDR3: CASSLAPSGGLSGYTF
J: TRBJ1-5; size: -; V: TRBV30; D: -; length: 13; DNA: TGTGCCTGGAGTTCAGGGCCCAATCAGCCCCAGCATTTT; CDR3: CAWSSGPNQPQHF
J: TRBJ2-2; size: -; V: TRBV9; D: TRBD1; length: 15; DNA: TGTGCCAGCAGCGTTAGGACAGGTTATACCGGGGAGCTGTTTTTT; CDR3: CASSVRTGYTGELFF
J: TRBJ1-3; size: -; V: TRBV9; D: -; length: 16; DNA: TGTGCCAGCAGCCCCCGGGGGGCATTAGCTGGAAACACCATATATTTT; CDR3: CASSPRGALAGNTIYF
J: TRBJ2-3; size: -; V: TRBV5-1; D: TRBD2; length: 17; DNA: TGCGCCAGCCATAATAGCGGGAGTTCTATCGGCACAGATACGCAGTATTTT; CDR3: CASHNSGSSIGTDTQYF
J: TRBJ1-5; size: -; V: TRBV19; D: -; length: 13; DNA: TGTGCCAGTAGCACAGGGCCCTGGCAGCCCCAGCATTTT; CDR3: CASSTGPWQPQHF
J: TRBJ2-2; size: few; V: TRBV19; D: -; length: 14; DNA: TGTGCCAGTACCCGGCAGGGATCCACCGGGGAGCTGTTTTTT; CDR3: CASTRQGSTGELFF
J: TRBJ2-2; size: -; V: TRBV5-1; D: -; length: 15; DNA: TGCGCCAGCAGCTCGACGACAGGGAACACCGGGGAGCTGTTTTTT; CDR3: CASSSTTGNTGELFF
J: TRBJ2-3; size: -; V: TRBV27; D: TRBD1; length: 15; DNA: TGTGCTAGCAGCCACGGGACAGGGAGGCCCGATACGCAGTATTTT; CDR3: CASSHGTGRPDTQYF
J: TRBJ2-5; size: -; V: TRBV5-1; D: -; length: 13; DNA: TGCGCCAGCAGCTCGGACAGAAAAGAGACCCAGTACTTC; CDR3: CASSSDRKETQYF
J: TRBJ2-1; size: once; V: TRBV7-3; D: TRBD2; length: 14; DNA: TGTGCCAGCAGCGCGGGACTAGGGGCGTATGAGCAGTTCTTC; CDR3: CASSAGLGAYEQFF
J: TRBJ2-5; size: -; V: TRBV19; D: TRBD2; length: 16; DNA: TGTGCCAGTAGTATAGGAGCGGGAGAAGGTGAGGAGACCCAGTACTTC; CDR3: CASSIGAGEGEETQYF
J: TRBJ1-3; size: -; V: TRBV6-5; D: -; length: 16; DNA: TGTGCCAGCAGTTACAACCCAGGGCTCTCTGGAAACACCATATATTTT; CDR3: CASSYNPGLSGNTIYF
J: TRBJ1-6; size: -; V: TRBV5-5; D: -; length: 16; DNA: TGTGCCAGCAGCTTGAGGGGCGTGTACGATAATTCACCCCTCCACTTT; CDR3: CASSLRGVYDNSPLHF
J: TRBJ1-2; size: -; V: TRBV5-6; D: -; length: 12; DNA: TGTGCCAGCAGCTTGATTAGCTATGGCTACACCTTC; CDR3: CASSLISYGYTF
J: TRBJ1-1; size: -; V: TRBV30; D: TRBD1; length: 15; DNA: TGTGCCTGGAGTTTCCGGGACAGACTAAAGGCTGAAGCTTTCTTT; CDR3: CAWSFRDRLKAEAFF
J: TRBJ2-1; size: -; V: TRBV5-1; D: -; length: 13; DNA: TGCGCCAGCAGCTTGGACTACTACAATGAGCAGTTCTTC; CDR3: CASSLDYYNEQFF
J: TRBJ1-1; size: -; V: TRBV7-2; D: -; length: 12; DNA: TGTGCCAGCAGCCTTGACAGCCTTATGGCTTTCTTT; CDR3: CASSLDSLMAFF
J: TRBJ2-3; size: -; V: TRBV19; D: -; length: 15; DNA: TGTGCCAGTAGTGGGGGGACGGTAAGCACAGATACGCAGTATTTT; CDR3: CASSGGTVSTDTQYF
J: TRBJ2-5; size: many; V: TRBV3-1/TRBV3-2; D: TRBD2; length: 15; DNA: TGTGCCAGCAGCCTTCCGGGACTAGGTCGTGAGACCCAGTACTTC; CDR3: CASSLPGLGRETQYF
J: TRBJ2-3; size: -; V: TRBV28; D: -; length: 16; DNA: TGTGCCAGCAGTTTACTCCAGGGTAGTGTAACAGATACGCAGTATTTT; CDR3: CASSLLQGSVTDTQYF
J: TRBJ2-1; size: -; V: TRBV9; D: TRBD2; length: 15; DNA: TGTGCCAGCAGCGTAGTAAGCGGGAGCGAGAATGAGCAGTTCTTC; CDR3: CASSVVSGSENEQFF
J: TRBJ2-2; size: few; V: TRBV6-6; D: -; length: 12; DNA: TGTGCCAGCTCAGGGGAAGGGCGGGAGCTGTTTTTT; CDR3: CASSGEGRELFF
J: TRBJ1-3; size: -; V: TRBV29-1; D: -; length: 13; DNA: TGCAGCGGGACTTCCAGCTCTGGAAACACCATATATTTT; CDR3: CSGTSSSGNTIYF
J: TRBJ2-1; size: -; V: TRBV4-3; D: TRBD1; length: 14; DNA: TGCGCCAGCAGCCGGGACAGCTCCTACAATGAGCAGTTCTTC; CDR3: CASSRDSSYNEQFF
J: TRBJ2-1; size: -; V: TRBV4-3; D: TRBD2; length: 17; DNA: TGCGCCAGCAGCCAAGATCCCGCTAGCGGGGGCAACAATGAGCAGTTCTTC; CDR3: CASSQDPASGGNNEQFF
J: TRBJ1-2; size: -; V: TRBV6-6; D: -; length: 14; DNA: TGTGCCAGCAGTTACATAGGGGGTCGGTATGGCTACACCTTC; CDR3: CASSYIGGRYGYTF
J: TRBJ1-1; size: -; V: TRBV6-5; D: TRBD1; length: 16; DNA: TGTGCCAGCAGTTCTACTACTACAGGGGGCAGGACTGAAGCTTTCTTT; CDR3: CASSSTTTGGRTEAFF
J: TRBJ2-7; size: -; V: TRBV7-2; D: TRBD1; length: 14; DNA: TGTGCCAGCAGCCCGACAGGGGGCACCTACGAGCAGTACTTC; CDR3: CASSPTGGTYEQYF
J: TRBJ1-4; size: -; V: TRBV9; D: -; length: 16; DNA: TGTGCCAGCAGCGTAGGACTAGGCTCGGGAAGTGAAAAACTGTTTTTT; CDR3: CASSVGLGSGSEKLFF
J: TRBJ1-1; size: -; V: TRBV19; D: TRBD1; length: 16; DNA: TGTGCCAGTAGTGGGGACAGGCCCTCTGGTTACACTGAAGCTTTCTTT; CDR3: CASSGDRPSGYTEAFF
J: TRBJ2-7; size: once; V: TRBV30; D: -; length: 15; DNA: TGTGCCTGGAGGCAAGAGCGGATCCCAGGCCTCGAGCAGTACTTC; CDR3: CAWRQERIPGLEQYF
J: TRBJ2-2; size: -; V: TRBV2; D: TRBD1; length: 13; DNA: TGTGCCAGCGGGACAGGGAAATCACGGGGAGCTGTTTTT; CDR3: CASGTGKSRGAVF
J: TRBJ1-5; size: few; V: TRBV6-1; D: -; length: 14; DNA: TGTGCCAGCAGTGACCCCGGACAAAATCAGCCCCAGCATTTT; CDR3: CASSDPGQNQPQHF
J: TRBJ2-2; size: -; V: TRBV9; D: -; length: 12; DNA: TGTGCCAGCACGCGAGATGCCGGGGAGCTGTTTTTT; CDR3: CASTRDAGELFF
J: TRBJ1-2; size: -; V: TRBV18; D: -; length: 15; DNA: TGTGCCAGCTCCCCCGACAGAGACACTAACTATGGCTACACCTTC; CDR3: CASSPDRDTNYGYTF
J: TRBJ2-7; size: -; V: TRBV19; D: TRBD1; length: 14; DNA: TGTGCCAGTAGTATTCGGGACAGGGACTACGAGCAGTACTTC; CDR3: CASSIRDRDYEQYF
J: TRBJ2-1; size: -; V: TRBV7-8; D: TRBD2; length: 14; DNA: TGTGCCAGCAGCTTAGCGATTGAGGGGACTAGCCCGTTCTTC; CDR3: CASSLAIEGTSPFF
J: TRBJ2-7; size: -; V: TRBV28; D: TRBD1; length: 14; DNA: TGTGCCAGCAGTTTGGACAGGGTACCCTACGAGCAGTACTTC; CDR3: CASSLDRVPYEQYF
J: TRBJ2-7; size: -; V: TRBV27; D: TRBD2; length: 18; DNA: TGTGCCAGCAGTACTACTAGCGGGAGGCCCGCTCTGGAGTACGAGCAGTACTTC; CDR3: CASSTTSGRPALEYEQYF
J: TRBJ2-3; size: -; V: TRBV24-1; D: TRBD2; length: 16; DNA: TGTGCCACCAGTGAACCGACTAGCGGGGACACAGATACGCAGTATTTT; CDR3: CATSEPTSGDTDTQYF